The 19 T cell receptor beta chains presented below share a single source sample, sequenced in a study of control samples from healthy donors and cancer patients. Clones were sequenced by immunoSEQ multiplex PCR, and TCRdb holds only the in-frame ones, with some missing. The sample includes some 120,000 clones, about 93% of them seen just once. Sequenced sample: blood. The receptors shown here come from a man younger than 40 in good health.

This chain's CDR3 is CASSLTGGNTGELFF. CDR3 bases: TGCGCCAGCAGCTTGACAGGAGGAAACACCGGGGAGCTGTTTTTT. The chain combines TRBV5-1 with TRBJ2-2; D assignment may be TRBD1 or TRBD2 (5 bases each). Germline values: CDR1 SGHRS, CDR2 YFSETQ. The CDR3 loop spans 15 amino acids. Trimming cost V 1 base and J 2 bases, with 9 bases left between them.

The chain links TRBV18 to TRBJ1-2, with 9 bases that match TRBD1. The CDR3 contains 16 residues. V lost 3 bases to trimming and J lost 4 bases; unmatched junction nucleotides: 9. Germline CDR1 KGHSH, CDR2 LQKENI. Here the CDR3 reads CASSPAQGAWVYGYTF. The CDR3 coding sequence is TGTGCCAGCTCACCCGCACAGGGGGCGTGGGTCTATGGCTACACCTTC.

DNA for the CDR3: TGTGCCAGCAGCCAAATGGGGGTCGGGGAGGAAGCTTTCTTT. As protein: CASSQMGVGEEAFF. This rearrangement joins TRBV3-1 (or the pseudogene TRBV3-2) to TRBJ1-1; TRBD1 might be the D (5 bases). The CDR3 has 14 residues. Germline loops: CDR1 LGHDT, CDR2 YNNKEL (reference sequence). V dropped 2 bases and J dropped 8 bases, with 15 bases sitting between them.

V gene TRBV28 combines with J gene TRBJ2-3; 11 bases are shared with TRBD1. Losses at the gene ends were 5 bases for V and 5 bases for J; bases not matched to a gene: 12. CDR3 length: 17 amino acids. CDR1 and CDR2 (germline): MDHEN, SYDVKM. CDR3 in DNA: TGTGCCAGCAGTACCGTCCCGGACAGGGGGCAAATAGATACGCAGTATTTT. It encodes CASSTVPDRGQIDTQYF. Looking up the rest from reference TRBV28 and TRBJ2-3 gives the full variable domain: DVKVTQSSRYLVKRTGEKVFLECVQDMDHENMFWYRQDPGLGLRLIYFSYDVKMKEKGDIPEGYSVSREKKERFSLILESASTNQTSMYLCASSTVPDRGQIDTQYFGPGTRLTVL.

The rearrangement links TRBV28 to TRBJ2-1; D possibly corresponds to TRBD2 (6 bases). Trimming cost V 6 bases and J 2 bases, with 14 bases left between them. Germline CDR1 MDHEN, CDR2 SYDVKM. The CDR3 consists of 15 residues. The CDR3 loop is CASSRSGPPYNEQFF. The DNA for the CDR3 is TGTGCCAGCAGCCGTAGCGGACCTCCCTACAATGAGCAGTTCTTC.

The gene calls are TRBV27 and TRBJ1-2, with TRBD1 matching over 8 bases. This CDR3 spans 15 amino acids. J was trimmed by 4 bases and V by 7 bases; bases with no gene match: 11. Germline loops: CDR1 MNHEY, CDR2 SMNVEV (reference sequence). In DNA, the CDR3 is TGTGCCAGCACCCCCCGAGGACAGGGTGGCTATGGCTACACCTTC. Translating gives CASTPRGQGGYGYTF.

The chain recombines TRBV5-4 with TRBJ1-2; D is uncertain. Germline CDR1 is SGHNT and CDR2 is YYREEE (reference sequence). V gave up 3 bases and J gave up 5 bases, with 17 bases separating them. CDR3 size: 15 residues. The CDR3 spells CASSSPTAVSYGYTF. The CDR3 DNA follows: TGTGCCAGCAGCTCGCCCACCGCCGTTAGTTATGGCTACACCTTC.

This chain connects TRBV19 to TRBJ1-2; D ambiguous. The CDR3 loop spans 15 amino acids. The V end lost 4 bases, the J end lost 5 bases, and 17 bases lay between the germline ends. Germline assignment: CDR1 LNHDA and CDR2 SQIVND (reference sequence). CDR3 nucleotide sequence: TGTGCCAGTAGTACGGGTCGATCCTTCCCTTATGGCTACACCTTC. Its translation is CASSTGRSFPYGYTF.

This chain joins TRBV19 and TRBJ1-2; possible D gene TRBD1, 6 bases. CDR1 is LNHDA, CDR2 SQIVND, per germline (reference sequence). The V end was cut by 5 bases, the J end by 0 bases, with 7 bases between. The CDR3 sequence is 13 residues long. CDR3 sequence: CASSRDTNYGYTF. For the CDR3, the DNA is TGTGCCAGTAGTCGGGACACTAACTATGGCTACACCTTC.

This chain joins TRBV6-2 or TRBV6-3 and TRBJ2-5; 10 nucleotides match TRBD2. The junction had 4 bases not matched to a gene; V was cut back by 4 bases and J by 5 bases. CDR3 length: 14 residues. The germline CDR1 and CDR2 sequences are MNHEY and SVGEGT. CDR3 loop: CASSLAGGPETQYF. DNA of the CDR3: TGTGCCAGCAGTTTAGCGGGGGGCCCGGAGACCCAGTACTTC.

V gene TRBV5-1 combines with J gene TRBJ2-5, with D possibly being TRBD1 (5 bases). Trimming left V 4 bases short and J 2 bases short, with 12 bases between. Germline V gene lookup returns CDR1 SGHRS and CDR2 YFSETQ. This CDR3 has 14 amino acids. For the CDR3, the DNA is TGCGCCAGCAGCCCTGGGCAGGGTCAAGAGACCCAGTACTTC. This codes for CASSPGQGQETQYF.

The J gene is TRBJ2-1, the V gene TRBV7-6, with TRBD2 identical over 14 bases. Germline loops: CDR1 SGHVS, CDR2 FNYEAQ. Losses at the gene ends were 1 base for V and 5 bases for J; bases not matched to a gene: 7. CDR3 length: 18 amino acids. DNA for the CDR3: TGTGCCAGCAGCTTAGGACTAGCGGGGGGGCGAGGCAACAATGAGCAGTTCTTC. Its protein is CASSLGLAGGRGNNEQFF.

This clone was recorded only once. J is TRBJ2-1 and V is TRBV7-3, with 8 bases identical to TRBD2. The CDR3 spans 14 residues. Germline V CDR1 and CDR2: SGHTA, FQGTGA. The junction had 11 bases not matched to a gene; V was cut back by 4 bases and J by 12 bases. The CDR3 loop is CASSSGLAGDGQFF. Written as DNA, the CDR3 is TGTGCCAGCAGCTCAGGACTAGCAGGCGATGGGCAGTTCTTC. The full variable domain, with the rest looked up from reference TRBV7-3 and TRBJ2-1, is GAGVSQTPSNKVTEKGKYVELRCDPISGHTALYWYRQSLGQGPEFLIYFQGTGAADDSGLPNDRFFAVRPEGSVSTLKIQRTERGDSAVYLCASSSGLAGDGQFFGPGTRLTVL.

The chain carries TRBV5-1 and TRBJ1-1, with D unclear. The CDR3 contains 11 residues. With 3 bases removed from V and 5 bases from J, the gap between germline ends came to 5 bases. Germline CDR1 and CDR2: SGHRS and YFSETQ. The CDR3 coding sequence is TGCGCCAGCAGCTGGGGAACTGAAGCTTTCTTT. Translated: CASSWGTEAFF.

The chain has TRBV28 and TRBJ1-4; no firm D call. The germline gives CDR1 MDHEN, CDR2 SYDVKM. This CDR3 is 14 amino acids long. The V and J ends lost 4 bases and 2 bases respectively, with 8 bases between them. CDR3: CASSYNPTNEKLFF. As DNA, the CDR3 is TGTGCCAGCAGTTATAACCCTACTAATGAAAAACTGTTTTTT.

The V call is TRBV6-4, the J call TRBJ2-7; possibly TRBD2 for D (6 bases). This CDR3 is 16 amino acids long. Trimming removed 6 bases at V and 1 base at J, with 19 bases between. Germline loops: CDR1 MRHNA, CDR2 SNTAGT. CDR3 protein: CASSLSLAVKSYEQYV. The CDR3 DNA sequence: TGTGCCAGCAGCCTCTCACTAGCTGTGAAATCCTACGAGCAGTACGTC.

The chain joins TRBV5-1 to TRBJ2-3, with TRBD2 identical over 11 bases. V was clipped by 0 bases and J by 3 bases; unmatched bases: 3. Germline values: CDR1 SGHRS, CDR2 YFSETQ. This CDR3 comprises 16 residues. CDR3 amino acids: CASSLVPSGGTDTQYF. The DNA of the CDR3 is TGCGCCAGCAGCTTGGTGCCTAGCGGGGGGACAGATACGCAGTATTTT.

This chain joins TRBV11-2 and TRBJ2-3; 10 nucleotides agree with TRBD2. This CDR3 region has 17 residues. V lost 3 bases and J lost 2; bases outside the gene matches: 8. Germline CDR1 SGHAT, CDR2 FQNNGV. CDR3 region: CASSFRASGGSTDTQYF. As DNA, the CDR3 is TGTGCCAGCAGCTTCCGGGCTAGCGGGGGCTCCACAGATACGCAGTATTTT.

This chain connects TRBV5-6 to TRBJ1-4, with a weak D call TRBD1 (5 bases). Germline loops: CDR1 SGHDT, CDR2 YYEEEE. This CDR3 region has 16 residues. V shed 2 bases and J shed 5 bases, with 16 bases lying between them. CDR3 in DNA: TGTGCCAGCAGCTTCCGGCAGTGGGGGTCCAATGAAAAACTGTTTTTT. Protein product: CASSFRQWGSNEKLFF. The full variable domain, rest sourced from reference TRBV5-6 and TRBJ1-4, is DAGVTQSPTHLIKTRGQQVTLRCSPKSGHDTVSWYQQALGQGPQFIFQYYEEEERQRGNFPDRFSGHQFPNYSSELNVNALLLGDSALYLCASSFRQWGSNEKLFFGSGTQLSVL.